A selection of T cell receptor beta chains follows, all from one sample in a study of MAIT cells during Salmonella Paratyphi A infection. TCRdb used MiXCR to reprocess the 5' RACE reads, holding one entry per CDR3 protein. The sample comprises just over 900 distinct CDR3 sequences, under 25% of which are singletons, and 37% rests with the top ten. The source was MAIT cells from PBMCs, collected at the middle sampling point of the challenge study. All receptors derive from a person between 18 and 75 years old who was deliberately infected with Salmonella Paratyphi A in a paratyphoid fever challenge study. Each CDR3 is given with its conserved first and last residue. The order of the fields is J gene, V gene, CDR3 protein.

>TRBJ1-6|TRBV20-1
CSARDQWTGENSPLHF
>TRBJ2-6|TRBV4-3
CASSQASTGAEGANVLTF
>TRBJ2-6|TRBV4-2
CASSQGGSSGANVLTF
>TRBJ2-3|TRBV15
CATSPRDTSTDTQYF
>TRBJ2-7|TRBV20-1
CSARGPREGLYEQYF
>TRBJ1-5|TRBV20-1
CSARDIENQPQHF
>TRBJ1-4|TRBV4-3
CASSQGQGGAEKLFF
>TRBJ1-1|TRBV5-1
CASTGGHGTEAFF
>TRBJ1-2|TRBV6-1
CASSEREIANGYTF
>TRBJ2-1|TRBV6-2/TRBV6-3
CASSYGEHNEQFF
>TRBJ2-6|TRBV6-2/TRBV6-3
CASSSTRSSGANVLTF
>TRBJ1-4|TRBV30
CAWSYHRGGGEEKLFF
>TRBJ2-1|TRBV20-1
CSARAGPDYNEQFF
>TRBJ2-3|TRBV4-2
CASSQDRTGGADTQYF
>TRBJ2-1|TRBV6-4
CASSEPGQGYNEQFF
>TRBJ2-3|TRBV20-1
CSARGASWEESTDTQYF
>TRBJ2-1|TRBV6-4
CASSDTDSSSYNEQFF
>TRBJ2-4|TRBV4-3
CASSQGADPNIQYF
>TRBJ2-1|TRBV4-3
CASSQESGGSYNEQFF
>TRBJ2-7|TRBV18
CASSPGLAGVYEQYF
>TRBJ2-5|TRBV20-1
CSAREEGGWAETQYF
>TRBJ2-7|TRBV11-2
CASSLAGPYEQYF
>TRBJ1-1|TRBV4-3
CASSQDLENTEAFF
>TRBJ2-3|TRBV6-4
CASSDSTSGGPDTQYF
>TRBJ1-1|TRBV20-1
CSAGTGEQHTEAFF
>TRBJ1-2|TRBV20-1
CSADKDTHTSGYTF
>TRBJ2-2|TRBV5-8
CASRRGSVRETGELFF
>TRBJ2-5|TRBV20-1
CSARGGVVIETQYF
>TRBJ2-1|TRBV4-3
CASSPGTGGYNEQFF
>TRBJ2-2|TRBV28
CASRSGREGYTGELFF
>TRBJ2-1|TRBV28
CASTSDSYNEQFF
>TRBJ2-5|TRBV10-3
CAISEGSSSETQYF
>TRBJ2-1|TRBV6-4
CASSDSTSGSNEQFF
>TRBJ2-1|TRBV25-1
CASGTEREVDEQFF
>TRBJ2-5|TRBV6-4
CASSLLAGTQETQYF
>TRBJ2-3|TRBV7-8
CASSLAGYGAGPSTDTQYF
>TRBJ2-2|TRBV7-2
CASSLGELFF
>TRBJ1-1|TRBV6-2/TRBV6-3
CASSWGDNGWNTEAFF
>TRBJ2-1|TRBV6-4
CASSASAGEVSYNEQFF
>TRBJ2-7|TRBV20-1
CSAWVDTGTEFSYEQYF
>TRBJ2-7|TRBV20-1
CSARGTSDYEQYF
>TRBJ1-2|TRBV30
CAWGGPRGYTF
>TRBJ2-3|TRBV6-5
CASSYGTGETDTQYF
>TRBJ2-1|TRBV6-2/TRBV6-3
CASSPGSGGADEQFF
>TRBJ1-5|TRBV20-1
CSARSGQGETEPQHF
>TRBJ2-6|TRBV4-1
CASSQEEGSGANVLTF
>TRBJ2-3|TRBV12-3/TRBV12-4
CASSLPGVTDTQYF
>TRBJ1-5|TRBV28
CASSSITGDSQPQHF
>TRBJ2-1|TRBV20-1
CSAREREVEQFF
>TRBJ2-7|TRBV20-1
CSARSQLAGDLEQYF
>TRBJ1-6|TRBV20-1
CSALRPGLVRDNSPLHF
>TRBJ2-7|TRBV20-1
CSARESGSSYEQYF
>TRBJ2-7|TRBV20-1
CSARDREYEQYF
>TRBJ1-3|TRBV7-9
CASSPGGSVGNTIYF
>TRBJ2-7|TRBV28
CASSPLSSGRRNEQYF
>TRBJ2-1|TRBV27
CASSQGGVEGYNEQFF
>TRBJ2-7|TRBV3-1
CASTSGRTYEQYF
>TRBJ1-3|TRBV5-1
CASSLTGSLSGNTIYF
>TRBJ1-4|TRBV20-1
CSARGGSTEKLFF
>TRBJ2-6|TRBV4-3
CASSQDEGAGANVLTF